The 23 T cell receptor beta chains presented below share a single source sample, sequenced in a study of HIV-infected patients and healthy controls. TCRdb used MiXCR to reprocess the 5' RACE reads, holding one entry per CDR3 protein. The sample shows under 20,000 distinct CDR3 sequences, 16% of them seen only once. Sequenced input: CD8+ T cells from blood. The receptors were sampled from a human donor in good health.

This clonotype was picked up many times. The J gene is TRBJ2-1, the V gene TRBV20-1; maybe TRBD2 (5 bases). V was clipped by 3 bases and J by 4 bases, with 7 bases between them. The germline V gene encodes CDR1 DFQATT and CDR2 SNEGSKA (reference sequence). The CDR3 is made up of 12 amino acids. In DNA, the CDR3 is TGCAGTGCTAGGGACTTGTACAATGAGCAGTTCTTC. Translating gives CSARDLYNEQFF.

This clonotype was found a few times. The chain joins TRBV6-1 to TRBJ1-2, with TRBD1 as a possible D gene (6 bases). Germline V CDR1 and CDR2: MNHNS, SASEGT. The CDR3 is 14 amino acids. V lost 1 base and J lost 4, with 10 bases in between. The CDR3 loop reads CASSEGGTPYGYTF. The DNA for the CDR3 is TGTGCCAGCAGTGAAGGCGGGACACCCTATGGCTACACCTTC.

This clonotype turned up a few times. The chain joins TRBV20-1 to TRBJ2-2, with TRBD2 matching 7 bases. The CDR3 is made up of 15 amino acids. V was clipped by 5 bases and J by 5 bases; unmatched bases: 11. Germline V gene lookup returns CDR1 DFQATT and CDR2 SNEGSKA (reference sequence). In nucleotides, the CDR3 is TGCAGTGCTGGGAGCGGGACTGAAATTACCGGGGAGCTGTTTTTT. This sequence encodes CSAGSGTEITGELFF.

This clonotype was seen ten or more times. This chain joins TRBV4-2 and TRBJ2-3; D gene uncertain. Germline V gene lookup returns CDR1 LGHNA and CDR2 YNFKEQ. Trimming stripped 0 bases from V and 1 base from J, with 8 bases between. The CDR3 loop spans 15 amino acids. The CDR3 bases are TGTGCCAGCAGCCAAGAGCGGTCCGGCACAGATACGCAGTATTTT. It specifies CASSQERSGTDTQYF.

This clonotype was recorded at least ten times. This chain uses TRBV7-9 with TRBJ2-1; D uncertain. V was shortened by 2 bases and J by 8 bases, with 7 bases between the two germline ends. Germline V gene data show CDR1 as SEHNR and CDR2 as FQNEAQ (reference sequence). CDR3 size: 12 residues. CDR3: CASSLPRHEQFF. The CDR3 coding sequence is TGTGCCAGCAGCTTACCGAGACATGAGCAGTTCTTC.

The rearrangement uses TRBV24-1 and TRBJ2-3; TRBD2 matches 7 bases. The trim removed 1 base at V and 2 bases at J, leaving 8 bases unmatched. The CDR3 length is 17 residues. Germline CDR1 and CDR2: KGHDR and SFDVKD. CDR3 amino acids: CATSDFPPRDYTDTQYF. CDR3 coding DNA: TGTGCCACCAGTGATTTTCCCCCCCGGGACTACACAGATACGCAGTATTTT.

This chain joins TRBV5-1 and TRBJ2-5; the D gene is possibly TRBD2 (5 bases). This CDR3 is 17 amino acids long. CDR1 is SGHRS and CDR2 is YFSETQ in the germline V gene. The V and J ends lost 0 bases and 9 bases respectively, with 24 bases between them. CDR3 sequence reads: CASSLEVTSGIQVAQYF. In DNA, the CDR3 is TGCGCCAGCAGCTTGGAGGTAACAAGCGGCATCCAAGTGGCCCAGTACTTC.

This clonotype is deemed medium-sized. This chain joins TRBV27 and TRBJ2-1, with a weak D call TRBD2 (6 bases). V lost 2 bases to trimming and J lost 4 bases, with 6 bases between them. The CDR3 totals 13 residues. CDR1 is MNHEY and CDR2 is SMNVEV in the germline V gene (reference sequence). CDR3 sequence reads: CASSLRGYNEQFF. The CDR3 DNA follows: TGTGCCAGCAGTTTACGGGGGTACAATGAGCAGTTCTTC.

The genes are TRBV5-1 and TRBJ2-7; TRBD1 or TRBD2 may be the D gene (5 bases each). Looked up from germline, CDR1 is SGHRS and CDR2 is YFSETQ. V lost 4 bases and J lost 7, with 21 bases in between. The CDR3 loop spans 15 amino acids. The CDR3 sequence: CASSLGERVLGEQYF. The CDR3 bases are TGCGCCAGCAGCCTGGGGGAGAGGGTCCTGGGGGAGCAGTACTTC.

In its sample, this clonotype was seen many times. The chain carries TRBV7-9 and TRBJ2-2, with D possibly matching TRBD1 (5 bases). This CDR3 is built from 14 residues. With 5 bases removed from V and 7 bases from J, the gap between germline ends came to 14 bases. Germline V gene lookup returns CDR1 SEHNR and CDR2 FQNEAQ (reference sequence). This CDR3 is CASSAPGFHGELFF. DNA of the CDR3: TGTGCCAGCAGCGCCCCAGGGTTCCACGGGGAGCTGTTTTTT.

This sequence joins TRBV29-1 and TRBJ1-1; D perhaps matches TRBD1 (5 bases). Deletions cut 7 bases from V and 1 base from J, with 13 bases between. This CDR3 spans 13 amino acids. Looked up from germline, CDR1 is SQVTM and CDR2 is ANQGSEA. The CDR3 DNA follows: TGCAGCGGGGACTGGGTGGGGAACACTGAAGCTTTCTTT. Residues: CSGDWVGNTEAFF.

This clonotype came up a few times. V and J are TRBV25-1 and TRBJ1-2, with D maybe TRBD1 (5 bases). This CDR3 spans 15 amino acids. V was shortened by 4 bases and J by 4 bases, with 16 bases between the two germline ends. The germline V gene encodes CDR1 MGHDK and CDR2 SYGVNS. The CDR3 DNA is TGTGCCAGCAGTGTGGACGGGCGAGGGGCCTATGGCTACACCTTC. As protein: CASSVDGRGAYGYTF.

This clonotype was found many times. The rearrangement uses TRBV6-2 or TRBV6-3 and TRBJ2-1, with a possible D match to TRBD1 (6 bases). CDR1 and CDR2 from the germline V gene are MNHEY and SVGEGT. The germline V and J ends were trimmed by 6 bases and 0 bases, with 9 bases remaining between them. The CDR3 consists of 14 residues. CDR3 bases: TGTGCCAGCAGCGCGGACAGCTCCTACAATGAGCAGTTCTTC. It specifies CASSADSSYNEQFF.

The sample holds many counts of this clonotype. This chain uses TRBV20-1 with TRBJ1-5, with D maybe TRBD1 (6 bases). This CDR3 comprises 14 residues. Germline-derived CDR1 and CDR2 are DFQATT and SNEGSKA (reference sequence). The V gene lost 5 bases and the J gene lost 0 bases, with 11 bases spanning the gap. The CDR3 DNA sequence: TGCAGTGCTGGGGGGCAGGATAGCAATCAGCCCCAGCATTTT. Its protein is CSAGGQDSNQPQHF.

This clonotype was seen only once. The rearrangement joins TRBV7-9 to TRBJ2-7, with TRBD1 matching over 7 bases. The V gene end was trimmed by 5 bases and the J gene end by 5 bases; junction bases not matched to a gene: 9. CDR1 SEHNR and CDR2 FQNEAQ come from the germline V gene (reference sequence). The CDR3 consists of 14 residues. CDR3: CASSPNRGPNEQYF. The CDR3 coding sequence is TGTGCCAGCAGCCCAAACAGGGGACCCAACGAGCAGTACTTC. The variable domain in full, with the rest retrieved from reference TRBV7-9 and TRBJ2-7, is DTGVSQNPRHKITKRGQNVTFRCDPISEHNRLYWYRQTLGQGPEFLTYFQNEAQLEKSRLLSDRFSAERPKGSFSTLEIQRTEQGDSAMYLCASSPNRGPNEQYFGPGTRLTVT.

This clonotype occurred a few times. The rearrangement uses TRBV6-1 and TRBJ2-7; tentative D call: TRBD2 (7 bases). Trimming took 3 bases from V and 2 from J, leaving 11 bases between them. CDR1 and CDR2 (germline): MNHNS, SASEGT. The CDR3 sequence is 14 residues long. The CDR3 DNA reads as TGTGCCAGCAGTGACGCGGGGGCGACCTACGAGCAGTACTTC. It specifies CASSDAGATYEQYF.

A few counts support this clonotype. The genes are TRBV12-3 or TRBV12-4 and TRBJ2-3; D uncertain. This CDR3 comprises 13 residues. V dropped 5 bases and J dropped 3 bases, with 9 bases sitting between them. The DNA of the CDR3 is TGTGCCAGCAGTCCCCTTACGACAGATACGCAGTATTTT. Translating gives CASSPLTTDTQYF.

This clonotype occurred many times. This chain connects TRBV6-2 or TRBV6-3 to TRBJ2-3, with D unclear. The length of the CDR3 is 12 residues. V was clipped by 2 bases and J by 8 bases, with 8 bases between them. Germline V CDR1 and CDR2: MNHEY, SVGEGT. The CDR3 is CASSYPSVTQYF. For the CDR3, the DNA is TGTGCCAGCAGTTACCCCAGCGTTACGCAGTATTTT.

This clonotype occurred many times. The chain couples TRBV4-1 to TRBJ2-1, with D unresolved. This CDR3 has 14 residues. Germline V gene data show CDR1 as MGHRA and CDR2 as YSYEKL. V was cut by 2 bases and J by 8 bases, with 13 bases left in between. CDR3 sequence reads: CASSQSFSNDEQFF. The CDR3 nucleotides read TGCGCCAGCAGCCAAAGCTTTTCCAACGATGAGCAGTTCTTC.

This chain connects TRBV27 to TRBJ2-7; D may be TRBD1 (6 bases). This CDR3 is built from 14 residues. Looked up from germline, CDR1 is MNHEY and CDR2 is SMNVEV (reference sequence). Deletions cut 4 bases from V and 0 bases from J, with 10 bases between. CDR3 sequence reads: CASSSWTDSYEQYF. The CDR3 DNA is TGTGCCAGCAGTTCCTGGACAGACTCCTACGAGCAGTACTTC.

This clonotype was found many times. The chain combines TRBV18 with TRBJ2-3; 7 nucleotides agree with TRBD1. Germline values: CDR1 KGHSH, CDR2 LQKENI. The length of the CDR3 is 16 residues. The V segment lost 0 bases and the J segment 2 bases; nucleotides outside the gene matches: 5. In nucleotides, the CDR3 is TGTGCCAGCTCACCACCGGGGACAGTGCTCACAGATACGCAGTATTTT. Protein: CASSPPGTVLTDTQYF.

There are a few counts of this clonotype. This CDR3 reads CASRRGQADGEAFF. As DNA, the CDR3 is TGTGCCAGCAGGAGGGGACAGGCCGACGGTGAAGCTTTCTTT. The chain links TRBV12-3 or TRBV12-4 to TRBJ1-1; TRBD1 agrees at 8 bases. Unmatched junction bases numbered 10, after V lost 6 bases and J lost 7 bases. The CDR3 runs to 14 residues.

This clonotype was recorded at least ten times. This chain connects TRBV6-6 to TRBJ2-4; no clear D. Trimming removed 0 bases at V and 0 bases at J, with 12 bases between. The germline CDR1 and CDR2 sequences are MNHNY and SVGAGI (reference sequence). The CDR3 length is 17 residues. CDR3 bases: TGTGCCAGCAGTTACTCGATTTGGTGGCTAGCCAAAAACATTCAGTACTTC. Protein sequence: CASSYSIWWLAKNIQYF.